This T cell receptor (beta chain) was identified during a study of technical replicates of blood from a handful of donors. The table came from immunoSEQ multiplex PCR; TCRdb's copy has only in-frame clones and leaves some out. The table includes tens of thousands of clones, approximately 78% detected once. CDR3 length equals 17 residues. Trimming cost V 1 base and J 4 bases, with 20 bases left between them. The germline V gene has CDR1 LGHNA and CDR2 YNFKEQ. Sequencing was performed on PBMCs. This TCR came from a human donor in good health. Some clones in this sample may be carry-over from other donors' samples. The chain couples TRBV4-2 to TRBJ2-7, with a possible D match to TRBD1 (6 bases). The CDR3 loop reads CASSQVLASRGNYEQYF. The CDR3, as DNA: TGTGCCAGCAGCCAAGTTCTGGCTAGCAGGGGTAATTACGAGCAGTACTTC.